This T cell receptor (beta chain) originates from a study of OX40 agonist ivuxolimab in advanced cancers. The study, taken as a whole, reports: Dosing at 0.1 to 3.0 mg/kg was accompanied by clonal expansion of CD4+ and CD8+ blood T cells by week 6.

Regarding this clone: What it recognizes is unknown.

The CDR3 extends over 13 amino acids. The V gene lost 7 bases and the J gene lost 4 bases, with 13 bases spanning the gap. CDR1 is SNHLY, CDR2 FYNNEI, per germline. Sequencing was performed with immunoSEQ multiplex PCR; in TCRdb, only in-frame clones are kept and a portion is missing. The table lists around 60,000 clones, nearly 95% of them singletons. V is TRBV2 and J is TRBJ1-2, with D possibly matching TRBD1 (5 bases). The origin of this receptor is an adult with an advanced solid tumor such as melanoma, head and neck, liver or kidney cancer. The sample consisted of CD4+ or CD8+ T cells sorted from blood, taken in a trial of the OX40 agonist ivuxolimab. The CDR3 reads CASTKDGTYGYTF. DNA for the CDR3: TGTGCCAGCACTAAGGACGGGACCTATGGCTACACCTTC.